The entry that follows covers one T cell receptor (beta chain) sequence. Its antigen is currently unknown. This record comes from a study of graft-versus-host responses after intestinal transplantation. About the study: Every recipient underwent anti-thymocyte globulin induction, then tacrolimus and steroids for two to three years. Study-wide findings and caveats: There was an association between peak levels of circulating GvH clones and early post-transplant HvG declines. Recipient-marrow GvH clones were detected, some having first appeared in ileum or blood.

Profiled with immunoSEQ multiplex PCR; TCRdb holds only in-frame clones, not every one. This table has approximately 90,000 clones, 82% appearing once. Germline V gene lookup returns CDR1 MDHEN and CDR2 SYDVKM. Germline trimming cut 2 bases from V and 7 bases from J; bases unmatched to any gene: 12. The CDR3 has 18 residues. This clonotype was sampled from a human donor who received an intestinal transplant. The chain recombines TRBV28 with TRBJ1-6; 9 bases fit TRBD1. The input for sequencing was unstimulated CD4+ T cells sorted from spleen or lymph node cells, taken before intestinal transplant. CDR3 bases: TGTGCCAGCAGTTTAGGGTACAGGGGGCGGAGGAGGAATTCACCCCTCCACTTT. Protein product: CASSLGYRGRRRNSPLHF.